This passage covers 5 T cell receptor beta chains from one sample sequenced in a study of identical twins. TCRdb reprocessed the 5' RACE reads via MiXCR and lists one record per CDR3 protein. The data hold some 630,000 distinct CDR3 sequences, with just over 7% observed a single time. The data also belong to a second study, concerning yellow fever vaccine responses in identical twins.

Sequenced: PBMCs. The receptors shown here come from a woman between 18 and 30 years old in good health.

This clonotype was seen a few times. The chain combines TRBV20-1 with TRBJ2-1, with TRBD2 identical over 12 bases. Germline V lookup: CDR1 DFQATT, CDR2 SNEGSKA (reference sequence). Trimming removed 4 bases from V and 7 bases from J; junction bases left unmatched: 8. This CDR3 has 15 amino acids. The CDR3 loop reads CSAMPTGTSGNEQFF. The DNA for the CDR3 is TGCAGTGCTATGCCTACCGGGACTAGCGGGAATGAGCAGTTCTTC.

This clonotype was recorded at least ten times. V and J are TRBV28 and TRBJ2-2; D gene uncertain. The CDR3 is made up of 12 amino acids. V was clipped by 6 bases and J by 4 bases, with 6 bases between them. CDR1 and CDR2 from the germline V gene are MDHEN and SYDVKM. CDR3 residues: CASRPPTGELFF. DNA of the CDR3: TGTGCCAGCAGGCCCCCCACCGGGGAGCTGTTTTTT.

This clonotype was found a few times. This chain joins TRBV5-1 and TRBJ2-3; TRBD1 aligns across 12 bases. J gave up 0 bases and V 3 bases, and 5 bases lay outside the gene matches. The V gene's germline CDR1 is SGHRS and CDR2 YFSETQ. The CDR3 sequence is 17 residues long. CDR3 nucleotides: TGCGCCAGCAGCTCGGGACAGGGGGCAACTAGCACAGATACGCAGTATTTT. It codes for CASSSGQGATSTDTQYF.

The table lists this clonotype with a few counts. V usage is TRBV24-1 and J usage is TRBJ2-1; possibly TRBD2 for D (5 bases). Trimming shortened V by 5 bases and J by 11 bases, and 9 bases separated the two germline ends. This CDR3 region has 11 residues. The germline V gene encodes CDR1 KGHDR and CDR2 SFDVKD. In nucleotides, the CDR3 is TGTGCCACCAGTGGTAGCGCAAAGCAGTTCTTC. It yields the protein CATSGSAKQFF.

There are a few counts of this clonotype. The chain is built from TRBV3-1 and TRBJ2-1, with 9 bases fitting TRBD2. The CDR3 extends over 16 amino acids. J was trimmed by 5 bases and V by 1 base; bases with no gene match: 6. Germline V lookup: CDR1 LGHDT, CDR2 YNNKEL (reference sequence). The CDR3, as DNA: TGTGCCAGCAGCCAAGGTTGGCTAGCGGGAAACAATGAGCAGTTCTTC. Its protein is CASSQGWLAGNNEQFF.